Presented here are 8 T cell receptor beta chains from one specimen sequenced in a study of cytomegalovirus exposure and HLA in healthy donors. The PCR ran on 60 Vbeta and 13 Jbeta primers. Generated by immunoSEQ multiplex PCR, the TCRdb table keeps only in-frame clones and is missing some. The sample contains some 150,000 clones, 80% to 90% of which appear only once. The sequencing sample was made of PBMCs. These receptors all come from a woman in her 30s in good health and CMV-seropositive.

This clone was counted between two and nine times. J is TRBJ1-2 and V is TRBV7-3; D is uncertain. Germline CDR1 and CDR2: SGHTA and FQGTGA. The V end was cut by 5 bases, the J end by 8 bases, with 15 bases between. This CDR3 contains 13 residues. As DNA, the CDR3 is TGTGCCAGCAGCGTCCCAGAGGGTCCGGGCTACACCTTC. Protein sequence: CASSVPEGPGYTF.

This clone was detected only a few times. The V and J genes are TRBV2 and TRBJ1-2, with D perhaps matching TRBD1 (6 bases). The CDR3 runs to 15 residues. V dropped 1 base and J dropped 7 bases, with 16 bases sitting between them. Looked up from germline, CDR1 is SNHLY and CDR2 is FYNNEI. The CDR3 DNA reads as TGTGCCAGCAGTGAAGACCAACAGGGCTGGTTTGGCTACACCTTC. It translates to CASSEDQQGWFGYTF.

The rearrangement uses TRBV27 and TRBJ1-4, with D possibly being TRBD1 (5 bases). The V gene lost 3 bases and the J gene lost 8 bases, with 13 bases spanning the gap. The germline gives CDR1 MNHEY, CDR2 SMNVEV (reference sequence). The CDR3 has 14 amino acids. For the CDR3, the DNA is TGTGCCAGCAGTTTTCTCAGGGCTGGCGAAAAACTGTTTTTT. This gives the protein CASSFLRAGEKLFF.

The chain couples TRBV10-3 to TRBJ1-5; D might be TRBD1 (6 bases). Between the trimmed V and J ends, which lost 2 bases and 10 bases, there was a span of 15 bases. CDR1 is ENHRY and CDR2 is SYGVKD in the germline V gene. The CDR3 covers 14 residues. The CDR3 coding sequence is TGTGCCATCAGTGAGGGGGGCGGGGGCCTCCCCCAGCATTTT. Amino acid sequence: CAISEGGGGLPQHF.

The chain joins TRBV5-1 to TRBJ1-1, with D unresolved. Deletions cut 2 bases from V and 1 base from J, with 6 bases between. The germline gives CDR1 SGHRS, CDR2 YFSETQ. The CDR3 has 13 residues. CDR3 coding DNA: TGCGCCAGCAGCTTTGCAGAGAACACTGAAGCTTTCTTT. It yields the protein CASSFAENTEAFF.

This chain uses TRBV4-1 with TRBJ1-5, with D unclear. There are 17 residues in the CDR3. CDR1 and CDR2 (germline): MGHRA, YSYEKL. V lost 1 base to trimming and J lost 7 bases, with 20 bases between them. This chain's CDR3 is CASSQVPITRPQQPQHF. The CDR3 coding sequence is TGCGCCAGCAGCCAAGTGCCCATCACAAGGCCACAGCAGCCCCAGCATTTT.

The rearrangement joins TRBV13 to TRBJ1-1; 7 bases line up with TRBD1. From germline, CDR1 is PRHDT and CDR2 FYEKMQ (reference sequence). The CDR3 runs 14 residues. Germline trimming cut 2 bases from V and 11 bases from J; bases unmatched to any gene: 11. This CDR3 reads CASSLTQGERWAFF. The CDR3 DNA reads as TGTGCCAGCAGCTTAACCCAGGGGGAGAGATGGGCTTTCTTT.

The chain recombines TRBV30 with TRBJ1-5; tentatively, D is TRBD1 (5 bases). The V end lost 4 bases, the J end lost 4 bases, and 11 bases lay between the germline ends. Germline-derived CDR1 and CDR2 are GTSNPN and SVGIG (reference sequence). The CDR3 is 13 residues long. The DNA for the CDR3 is TGTGCCTGGACTAGGGGTTTTAATCAGCCCCAGCATTTT. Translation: CAWTRGFNQPQHF. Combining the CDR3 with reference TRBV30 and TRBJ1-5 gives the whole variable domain SQTIHQWPATLVQPVGSPLSLECTVEGTSNPNLYWYRQAAGRGLQLLFYSVGIGQISSEVPQNLSASRPQDRQFILSSKKLLLSDSGFYLCAWTRGFNQPQHFGDGTRLSIL.